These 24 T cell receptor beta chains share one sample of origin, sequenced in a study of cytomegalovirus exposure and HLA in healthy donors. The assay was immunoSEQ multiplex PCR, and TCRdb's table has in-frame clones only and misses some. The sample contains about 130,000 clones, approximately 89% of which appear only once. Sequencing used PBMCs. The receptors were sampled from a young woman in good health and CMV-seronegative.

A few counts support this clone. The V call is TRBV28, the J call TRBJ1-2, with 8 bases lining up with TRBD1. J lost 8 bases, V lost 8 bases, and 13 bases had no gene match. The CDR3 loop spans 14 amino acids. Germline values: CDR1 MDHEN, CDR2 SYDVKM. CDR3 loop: CASSHGQGAGGYTF. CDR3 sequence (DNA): TGTGCCAGCTCTCATGGGCAGGGGGCAGGAGGCTACACCTTC.

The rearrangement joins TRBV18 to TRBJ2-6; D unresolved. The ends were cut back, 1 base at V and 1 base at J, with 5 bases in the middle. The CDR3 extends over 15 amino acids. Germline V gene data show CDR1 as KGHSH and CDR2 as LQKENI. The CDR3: CASSPLLSGANVLTF. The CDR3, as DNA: TGTGCCAGCTCACCACTCTTGTCTGGGGCCAACGTCCTGACTTTC.

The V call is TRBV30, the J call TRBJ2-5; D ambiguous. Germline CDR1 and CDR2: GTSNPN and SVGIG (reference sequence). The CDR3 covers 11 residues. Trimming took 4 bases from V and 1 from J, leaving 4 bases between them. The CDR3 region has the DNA TGTGCCTGGACAGTCCAAGAGACCCAGTACTTC. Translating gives CAWTVQETQYF.

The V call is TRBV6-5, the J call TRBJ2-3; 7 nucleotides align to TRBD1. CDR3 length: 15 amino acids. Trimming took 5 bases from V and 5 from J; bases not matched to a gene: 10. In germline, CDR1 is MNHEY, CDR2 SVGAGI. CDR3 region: CASSKQGLGRDTQYF. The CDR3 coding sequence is TGTGCCAGCAGTAAACAGGGGCTAGGTAGAGATACGCAGTATTTT.

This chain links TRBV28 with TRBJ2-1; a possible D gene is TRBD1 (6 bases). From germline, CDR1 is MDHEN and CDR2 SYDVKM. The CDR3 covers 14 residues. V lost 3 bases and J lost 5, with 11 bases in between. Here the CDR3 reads CASSFPDRHNEQFF. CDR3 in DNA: TGTGCCAGCAGTTTTCCAGACAGGCACAATGAGCAGTTCTTC.

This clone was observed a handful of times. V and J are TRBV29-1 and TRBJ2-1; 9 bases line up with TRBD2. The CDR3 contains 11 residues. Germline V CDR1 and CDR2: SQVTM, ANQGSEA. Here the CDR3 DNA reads TGCCTAGCGGGATTTTACAATGAGCAGTTCTTC. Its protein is CLAGFYNEQFF.

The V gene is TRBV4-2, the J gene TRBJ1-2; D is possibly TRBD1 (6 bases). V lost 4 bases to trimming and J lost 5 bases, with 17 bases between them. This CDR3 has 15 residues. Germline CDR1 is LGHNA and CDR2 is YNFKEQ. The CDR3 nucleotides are TGTGCCAGCAGCCCGCCCGGGACACTGGGGTATGGCTACACCTTC. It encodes CASSPPGTLGYGYTF.

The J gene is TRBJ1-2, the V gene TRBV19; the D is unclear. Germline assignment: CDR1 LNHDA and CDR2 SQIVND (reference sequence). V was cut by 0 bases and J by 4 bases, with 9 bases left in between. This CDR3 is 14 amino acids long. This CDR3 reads CASSIDWLSYGYTF. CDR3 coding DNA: TGTGCCAGTAGTATAGATTGGCTCTCCTATGGCTACACCTTC.

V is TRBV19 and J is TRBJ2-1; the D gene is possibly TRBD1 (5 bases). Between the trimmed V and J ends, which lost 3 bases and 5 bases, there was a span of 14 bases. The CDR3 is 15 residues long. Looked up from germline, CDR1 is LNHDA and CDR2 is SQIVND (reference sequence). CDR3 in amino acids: CASSIAGNSNNEQFF. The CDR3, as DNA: TGTGCCAGTAGTATCGCAGGGAATTCTAACAATGAGCAGTTCTTC.

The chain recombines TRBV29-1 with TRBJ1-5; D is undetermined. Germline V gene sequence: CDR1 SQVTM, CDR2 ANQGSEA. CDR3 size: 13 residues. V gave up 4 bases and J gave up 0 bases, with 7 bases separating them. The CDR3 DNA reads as TGCAGCGTTGTAGTAGATAGCAATCAGCCCCAGCATTTT. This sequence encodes CSVVVDSNQPQHF.

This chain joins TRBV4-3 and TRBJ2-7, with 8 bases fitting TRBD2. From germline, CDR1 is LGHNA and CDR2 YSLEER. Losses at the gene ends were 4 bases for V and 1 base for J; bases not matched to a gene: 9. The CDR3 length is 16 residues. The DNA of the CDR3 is TGCGCCAGCAGCCGGTCTACTAGCGGCACATCCTACGAGCAGTACTTC. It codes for CASSRSTSGTSYEQYF.

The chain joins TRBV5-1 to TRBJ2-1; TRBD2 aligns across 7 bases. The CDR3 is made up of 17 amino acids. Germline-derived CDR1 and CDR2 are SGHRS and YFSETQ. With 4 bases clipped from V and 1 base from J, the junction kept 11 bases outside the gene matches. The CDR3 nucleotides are TGCGCCAGCAGCCGGGGACCGGGCGGGGGATCCTACAATGAGCAGTTCTTC. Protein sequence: CASSRGPGGGSYNEQFF.

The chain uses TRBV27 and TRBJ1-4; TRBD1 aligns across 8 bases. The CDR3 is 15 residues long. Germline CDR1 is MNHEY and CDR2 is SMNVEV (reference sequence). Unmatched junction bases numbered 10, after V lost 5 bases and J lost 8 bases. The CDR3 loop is CASSGWTGRKEKLFF. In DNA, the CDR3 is TGTGCCAGCAGTGGTTGGACAGGGAGGAAAGAAAAACTGTTTTTT.

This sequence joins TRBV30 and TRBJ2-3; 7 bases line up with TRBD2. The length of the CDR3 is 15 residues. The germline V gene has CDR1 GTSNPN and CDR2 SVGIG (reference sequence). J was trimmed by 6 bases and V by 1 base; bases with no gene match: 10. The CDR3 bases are TGTGCCTGGAGTGGGGCGGGAGTGGCGGCGGATACGCAGTATTTT. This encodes CAWSGAGVAADTQYF.

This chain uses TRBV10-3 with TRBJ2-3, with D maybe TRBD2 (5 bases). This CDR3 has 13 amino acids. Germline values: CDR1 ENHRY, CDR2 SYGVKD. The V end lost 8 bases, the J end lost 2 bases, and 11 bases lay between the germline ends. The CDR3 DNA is TGTGCCATCGAGGCAGACTACACAGATACGCAGTATTTT. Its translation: CAIEADYTDTQYF.

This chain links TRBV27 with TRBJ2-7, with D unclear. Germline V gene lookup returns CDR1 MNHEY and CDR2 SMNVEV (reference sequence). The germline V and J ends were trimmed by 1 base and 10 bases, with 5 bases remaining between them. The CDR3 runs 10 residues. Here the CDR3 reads CASSLYLQYV. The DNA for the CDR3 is TGTGCCAGCAGTTTATACCTTCAGTACGTC.

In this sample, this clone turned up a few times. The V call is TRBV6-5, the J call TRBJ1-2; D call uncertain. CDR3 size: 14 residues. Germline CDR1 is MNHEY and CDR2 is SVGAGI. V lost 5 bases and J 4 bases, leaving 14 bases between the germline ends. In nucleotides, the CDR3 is TGTGCCAGCAGTATCGAGGAGGGAGTCTATGGCTACACCTTC. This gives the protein CASSIEEGVYGYTF.

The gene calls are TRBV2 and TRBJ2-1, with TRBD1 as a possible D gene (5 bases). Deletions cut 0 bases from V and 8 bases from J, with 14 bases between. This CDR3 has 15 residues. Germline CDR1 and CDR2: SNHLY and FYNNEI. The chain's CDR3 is CASSEALDFRDEQFF. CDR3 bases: TGTGCCAGCAGTGAAGCGCTTGACTTCAGGGATGAGCAGTTCTTC.

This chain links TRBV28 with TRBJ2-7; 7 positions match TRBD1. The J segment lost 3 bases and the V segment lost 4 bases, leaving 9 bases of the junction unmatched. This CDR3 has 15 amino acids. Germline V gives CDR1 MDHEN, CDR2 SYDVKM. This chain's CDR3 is CASSSGQEPRYEQYF. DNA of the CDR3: TGTGCCAGCAGTTCCGGACAGGAACCCCGCTACGAGCAGTACTTC.

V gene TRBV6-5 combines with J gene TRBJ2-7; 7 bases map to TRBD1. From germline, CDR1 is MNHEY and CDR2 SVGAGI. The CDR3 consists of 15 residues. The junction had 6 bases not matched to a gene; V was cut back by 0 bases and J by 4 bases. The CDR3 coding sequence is TGTGCCAGCAGTTACTCGAGCAACAGGGGTTACGAGCAGTACGTC. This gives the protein CASSYSSNRGYEQYV.

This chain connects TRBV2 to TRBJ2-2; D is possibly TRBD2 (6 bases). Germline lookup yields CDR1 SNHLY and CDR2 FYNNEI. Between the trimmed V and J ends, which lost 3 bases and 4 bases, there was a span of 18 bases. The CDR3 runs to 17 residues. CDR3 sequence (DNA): TGTGCCAGCAGTGAGATTGAAGCGGGTCGGGGCACCGGGGAGCTGTTTTTT. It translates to CASSEIEAGRGTGELFF.

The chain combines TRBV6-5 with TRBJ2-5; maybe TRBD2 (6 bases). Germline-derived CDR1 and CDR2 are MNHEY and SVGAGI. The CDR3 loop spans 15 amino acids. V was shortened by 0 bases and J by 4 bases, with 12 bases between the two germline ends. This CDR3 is CASSYSRQGGETQYF. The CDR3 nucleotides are TGTGCCAGCAGTTACTCTCGGCAGGGAGGAGAGACCCAGTACTTC.

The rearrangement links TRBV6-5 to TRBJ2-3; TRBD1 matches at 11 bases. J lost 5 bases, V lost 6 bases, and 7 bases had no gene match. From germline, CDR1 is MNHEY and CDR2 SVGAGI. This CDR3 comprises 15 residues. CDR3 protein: CASSHGQGAGDTQYF. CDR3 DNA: TGTGCCAGCAGCCACGGACAGGGGGCTGGAGATACGCAGTATTTT.

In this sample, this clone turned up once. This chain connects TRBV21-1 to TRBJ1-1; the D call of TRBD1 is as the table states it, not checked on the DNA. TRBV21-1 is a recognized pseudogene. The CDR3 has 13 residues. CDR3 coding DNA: TGTGCCAGCAGCAGTCCGGGACAGACTGAAGCTTTCTTT. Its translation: CASSSPGQTEAFF.